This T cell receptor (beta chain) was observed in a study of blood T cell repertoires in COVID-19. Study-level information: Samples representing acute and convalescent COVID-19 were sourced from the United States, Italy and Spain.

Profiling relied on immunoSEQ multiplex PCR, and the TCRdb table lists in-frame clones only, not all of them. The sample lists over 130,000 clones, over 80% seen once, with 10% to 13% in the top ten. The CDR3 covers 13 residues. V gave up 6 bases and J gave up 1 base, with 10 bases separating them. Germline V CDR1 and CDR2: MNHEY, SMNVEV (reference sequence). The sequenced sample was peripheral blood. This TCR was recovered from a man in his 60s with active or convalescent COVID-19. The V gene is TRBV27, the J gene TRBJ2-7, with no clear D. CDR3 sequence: CASSSDGSYEQYF. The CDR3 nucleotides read TGTGCCAGCAGCTCAGACGGGTCCTACGAGCAGTACTTC.